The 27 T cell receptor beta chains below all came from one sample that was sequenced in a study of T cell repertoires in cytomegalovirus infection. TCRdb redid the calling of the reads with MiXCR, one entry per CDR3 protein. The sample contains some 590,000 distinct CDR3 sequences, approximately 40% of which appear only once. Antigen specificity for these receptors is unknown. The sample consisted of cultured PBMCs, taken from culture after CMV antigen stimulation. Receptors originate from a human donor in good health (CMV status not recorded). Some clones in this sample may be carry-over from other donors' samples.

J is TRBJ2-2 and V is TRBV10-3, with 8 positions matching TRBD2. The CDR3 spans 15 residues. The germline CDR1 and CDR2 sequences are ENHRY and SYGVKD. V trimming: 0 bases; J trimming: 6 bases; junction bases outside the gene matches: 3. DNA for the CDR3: TGTGCCATCAGTGAGTCGGCGGGAGGAGCCGGGGAGCTGTTTTTT. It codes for CAISESAGGAGELFF.

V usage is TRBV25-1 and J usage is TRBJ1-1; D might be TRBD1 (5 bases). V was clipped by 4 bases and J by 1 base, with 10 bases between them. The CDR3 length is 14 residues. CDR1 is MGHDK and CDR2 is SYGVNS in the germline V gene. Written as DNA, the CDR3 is TGTGCCAGCAGTGGGGACTTGGGGAACACTGAAGCTTTCTTT. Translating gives CASSGDLGNTEAFF.

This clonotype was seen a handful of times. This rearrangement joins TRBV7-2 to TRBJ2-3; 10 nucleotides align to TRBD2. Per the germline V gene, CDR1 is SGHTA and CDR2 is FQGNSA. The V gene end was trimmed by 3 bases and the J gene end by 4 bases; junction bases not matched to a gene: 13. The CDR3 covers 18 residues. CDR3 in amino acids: CASSFRGGSGRLADTQYF. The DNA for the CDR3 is TGTGCCAGCAGCTTTCGCGGAGGTAGCGGGAGGTTGGCAGATACGCAGTATTTT.

This chain's CDR3 is CAIWIAGDTGELFF. The CDR3 nucleotides are TGTGCCATCTGGATTGCGGGGGACACCGGGGAGCTGTTTTTT. This sequence joins TRBV10-3 and TRBJ2-2; 7 bases align to TRBD2. Germline CDR1 reads ENHRY; CDR2 reads SYGVKD. The CDR3 is made up of 14 amino acids. The trim removed 8 bases at V and 3 bases at J, leaving 6 bases unmatched.

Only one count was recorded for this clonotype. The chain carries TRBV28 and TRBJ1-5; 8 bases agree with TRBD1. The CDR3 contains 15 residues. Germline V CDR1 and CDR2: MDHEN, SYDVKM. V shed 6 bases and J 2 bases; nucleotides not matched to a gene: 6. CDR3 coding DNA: TGTGCCAGCAGCCCGACAGGGGCCCGCAATCAGCCCCAGCATTTT. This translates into CASSPTGARNQPQHF. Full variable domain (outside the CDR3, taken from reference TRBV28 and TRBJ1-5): DVKVTQSSRYLVKRTGEKVFLECVQDMDHENMFWYRQDPGLGLRLIYFSYDVKMKEKGDIPEGYSVSREKKERFSLILESASTNQTSMYLCASSPTGARNQPQHFGDGTRLSIL.

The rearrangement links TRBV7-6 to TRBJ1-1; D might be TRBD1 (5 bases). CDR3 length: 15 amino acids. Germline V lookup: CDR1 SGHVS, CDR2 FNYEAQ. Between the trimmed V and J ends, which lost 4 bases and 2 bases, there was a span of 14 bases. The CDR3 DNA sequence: TGTGCCAGCAGCTCCCTATACAGGACAAACACTGAAGCTTTCTTT. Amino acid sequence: CASSSLYRTNTEAFF.

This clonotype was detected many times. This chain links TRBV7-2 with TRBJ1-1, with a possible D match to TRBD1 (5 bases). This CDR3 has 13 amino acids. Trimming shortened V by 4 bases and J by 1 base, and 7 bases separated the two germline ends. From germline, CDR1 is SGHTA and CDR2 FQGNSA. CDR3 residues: CASSSDRNTEAFF. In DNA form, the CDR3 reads TGTGCCAGCAGCTCTGACAGGAACACTGAAGCTTTCTTT.

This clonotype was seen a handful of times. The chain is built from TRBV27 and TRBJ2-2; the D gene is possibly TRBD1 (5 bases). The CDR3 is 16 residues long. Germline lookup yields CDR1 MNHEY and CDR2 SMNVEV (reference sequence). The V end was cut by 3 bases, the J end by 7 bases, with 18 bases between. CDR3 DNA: TGTGCCAGCAGTTTTCTTGCCAGGGAACATGACGGGGAGCTGTTTTTT. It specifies CASSFLAREHDGELFF.

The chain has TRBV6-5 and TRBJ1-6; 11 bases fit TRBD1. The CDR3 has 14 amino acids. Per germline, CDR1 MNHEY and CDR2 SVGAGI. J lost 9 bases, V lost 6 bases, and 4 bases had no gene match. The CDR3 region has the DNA TGTGCCAGCAGAGAAGGGACAGGGGGTTCACCCCTCCACTTT. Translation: CASREGTGGSPLHF.

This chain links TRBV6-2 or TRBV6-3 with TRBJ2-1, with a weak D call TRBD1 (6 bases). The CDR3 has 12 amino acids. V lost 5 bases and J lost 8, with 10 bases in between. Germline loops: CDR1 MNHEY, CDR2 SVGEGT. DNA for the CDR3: TGTGCCAGCAGTCAGGGGTGGGATGAGCAGTTCTTC. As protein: CASSQGWDEQFF.

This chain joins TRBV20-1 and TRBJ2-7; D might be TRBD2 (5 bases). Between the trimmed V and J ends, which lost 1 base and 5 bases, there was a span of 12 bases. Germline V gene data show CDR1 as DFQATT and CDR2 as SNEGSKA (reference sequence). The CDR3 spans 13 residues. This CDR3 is CSARANPGDEQYF. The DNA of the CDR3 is TGCAGTGCTAGAGCGAACCCCGGGGACGAGCAGTACTTC.

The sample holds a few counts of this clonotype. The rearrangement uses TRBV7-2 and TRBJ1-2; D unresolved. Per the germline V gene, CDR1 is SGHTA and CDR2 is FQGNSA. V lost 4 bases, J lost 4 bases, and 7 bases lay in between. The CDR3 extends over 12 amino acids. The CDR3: CASSYSAYGYTF. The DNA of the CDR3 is TGTGCCAGCAGCTACTCGGCCTATGGCTACACCTTC.

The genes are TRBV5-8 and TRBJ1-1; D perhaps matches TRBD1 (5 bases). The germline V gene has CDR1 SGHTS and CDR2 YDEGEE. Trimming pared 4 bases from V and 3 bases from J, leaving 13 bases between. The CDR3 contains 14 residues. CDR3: CASSPLGGDTEAFF. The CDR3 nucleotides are TGTGCCAGCAGCCCCCTCGGAGGGGACACTGAAGCTTTCTTT.

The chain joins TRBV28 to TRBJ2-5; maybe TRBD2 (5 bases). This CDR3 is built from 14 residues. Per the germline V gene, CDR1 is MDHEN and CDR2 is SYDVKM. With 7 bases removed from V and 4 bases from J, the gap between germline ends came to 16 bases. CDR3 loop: CASTRDGSGETQYF. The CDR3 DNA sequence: TGTGCCAGCACCCGGGATGGCAGCGGAGAGACCCAGTACTTC.

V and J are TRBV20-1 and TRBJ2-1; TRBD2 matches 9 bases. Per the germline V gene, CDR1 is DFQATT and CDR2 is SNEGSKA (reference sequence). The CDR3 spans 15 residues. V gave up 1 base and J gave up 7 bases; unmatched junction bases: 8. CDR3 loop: CSARGFGGGANEQFF. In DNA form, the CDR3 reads TGCAGTGCTAGAGGGTTCGGCGGGGGGGCTAATGAGCAGTTCTTC.

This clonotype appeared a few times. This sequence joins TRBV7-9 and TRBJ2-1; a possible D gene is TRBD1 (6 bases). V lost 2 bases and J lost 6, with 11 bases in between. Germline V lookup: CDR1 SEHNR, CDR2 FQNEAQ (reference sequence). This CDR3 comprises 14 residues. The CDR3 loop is CASSLSTGGNEQFF. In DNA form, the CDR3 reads TGTGCCAGCAGCTTATCGACAGGAGGCAATGAGCAGTTCTTC.

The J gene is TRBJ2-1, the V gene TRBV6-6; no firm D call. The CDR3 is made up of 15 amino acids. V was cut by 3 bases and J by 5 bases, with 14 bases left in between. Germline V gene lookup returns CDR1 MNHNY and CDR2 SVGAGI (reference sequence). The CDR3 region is CASSYRASRDNEQFF. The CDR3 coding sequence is TGTGCCAGCAGTTATCGGGCCAGCCGGGACAATGAGCAGTTCTTC.

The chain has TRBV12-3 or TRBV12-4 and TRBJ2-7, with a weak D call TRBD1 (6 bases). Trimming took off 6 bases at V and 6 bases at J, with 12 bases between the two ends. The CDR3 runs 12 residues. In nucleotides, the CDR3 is TGTGCCAGCAGGTACAGGGCCGCCGAGCAGTACTTC. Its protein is CASRYRAAEQYF.

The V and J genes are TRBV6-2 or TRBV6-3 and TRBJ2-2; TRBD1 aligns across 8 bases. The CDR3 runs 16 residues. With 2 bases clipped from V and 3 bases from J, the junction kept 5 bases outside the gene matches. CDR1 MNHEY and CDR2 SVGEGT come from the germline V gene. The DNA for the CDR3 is TGTGCCAGCAGTTACCCGGGACAGGCCTACACCGGGGAGCTGTTTTTT. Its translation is CASSYPGQAYTGELFF.

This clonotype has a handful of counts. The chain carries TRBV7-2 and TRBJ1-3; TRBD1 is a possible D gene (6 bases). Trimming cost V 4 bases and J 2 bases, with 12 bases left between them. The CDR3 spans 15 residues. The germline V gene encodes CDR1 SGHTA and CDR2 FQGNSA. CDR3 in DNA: TGTGCCAGCAGCTCCTTCCAGGGGACTGGAAACACCATATATTTT. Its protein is CASSSFQGTGNTIYF.

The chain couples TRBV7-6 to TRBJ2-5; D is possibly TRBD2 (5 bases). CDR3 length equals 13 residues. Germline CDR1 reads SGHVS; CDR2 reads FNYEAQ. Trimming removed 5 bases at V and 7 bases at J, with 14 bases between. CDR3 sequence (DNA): TGTGCCAGCAGCCCACTCCTAGGAGGGACCCAGTACTTC. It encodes CASSPLLGGTQYF.

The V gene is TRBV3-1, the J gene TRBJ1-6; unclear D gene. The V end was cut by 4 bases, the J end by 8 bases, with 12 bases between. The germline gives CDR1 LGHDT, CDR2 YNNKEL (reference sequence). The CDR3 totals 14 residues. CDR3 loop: CASSLSGLHSPLHF. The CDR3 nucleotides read TGTGCCAGCAGCCTATCGGGTTTGCATTCACCCCTCCACTTT.

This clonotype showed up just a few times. The CDR3 sequence: CASSGRGPYNEQFF. DNA of the CDR3: TGTGCCAGCAGCGGCAGGGGGCCTTACAATGAGCAGTTCTTC. The genes are TRBV7-2 and TRBJ2-1, with 8 bases that match TRBD1. This CDR3 has 14 amino acids. CDR1 is SGHTA, CDR2 FQGNSA, per germline. The trim removed 5 bases at V and 4 bases at J, leaving 4 bases unmatched.

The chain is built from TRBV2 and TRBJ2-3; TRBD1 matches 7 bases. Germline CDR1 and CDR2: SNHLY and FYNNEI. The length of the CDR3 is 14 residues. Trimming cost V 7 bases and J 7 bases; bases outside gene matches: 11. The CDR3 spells CASTGQGVAHTQYF. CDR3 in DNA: TGTGCCAGCACCGGGCAGGGGGTTGCTCATACGCAGTATTTT. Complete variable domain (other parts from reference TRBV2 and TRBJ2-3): EPEVTQTPSHQVTQMGQEVILRCVPISNHLYFYWYRQILGQKVEFLVSFYNNEISEKSEIFDDQFSVERPDGSNFTLKIRSTKLEDSAMYFCASTGQGVAHTQYFGPGTRLTVL.

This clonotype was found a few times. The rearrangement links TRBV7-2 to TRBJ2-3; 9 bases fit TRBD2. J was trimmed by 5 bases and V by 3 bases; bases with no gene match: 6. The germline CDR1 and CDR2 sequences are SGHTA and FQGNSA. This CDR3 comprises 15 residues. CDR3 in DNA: TGTGCCAGCAGCTTCGCGGCGGGAGGGGTAGATACGCAGTATTTT. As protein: CASSFAAGGVDTQYF.

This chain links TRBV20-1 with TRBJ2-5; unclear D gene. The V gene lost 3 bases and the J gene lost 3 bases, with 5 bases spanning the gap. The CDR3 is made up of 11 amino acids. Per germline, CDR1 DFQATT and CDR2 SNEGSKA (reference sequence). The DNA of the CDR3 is TGCAGTGCTAGCGAGGAAGAGACCCAGTACTTC. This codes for CSASEEETQYF.

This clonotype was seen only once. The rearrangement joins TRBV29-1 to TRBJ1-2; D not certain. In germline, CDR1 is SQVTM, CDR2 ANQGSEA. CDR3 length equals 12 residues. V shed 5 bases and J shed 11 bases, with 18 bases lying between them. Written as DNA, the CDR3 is TGCAGCGTTTACACTACTAAACAAGGGTACACCTTC. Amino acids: CSVYTTKQGYTF.